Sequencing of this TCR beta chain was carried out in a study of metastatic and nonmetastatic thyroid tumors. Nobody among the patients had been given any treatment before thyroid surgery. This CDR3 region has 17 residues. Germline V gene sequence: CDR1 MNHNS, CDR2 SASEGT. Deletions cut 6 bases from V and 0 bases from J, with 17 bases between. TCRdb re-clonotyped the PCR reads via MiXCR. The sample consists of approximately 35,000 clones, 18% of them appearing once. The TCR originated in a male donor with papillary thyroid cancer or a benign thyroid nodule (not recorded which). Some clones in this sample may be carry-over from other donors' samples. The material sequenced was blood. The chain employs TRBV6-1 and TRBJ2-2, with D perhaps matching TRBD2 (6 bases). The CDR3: CASRLRGLAPNTGELFF. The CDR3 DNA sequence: TGTGCCAGCAGACTACGTGGCCTAGCGCCGAACACCGGGGAGCTGTTTTTT.